The clone carrying this T cell receptor (beta chain) was observed a few times. Its antigen is not identified. This sample was taken from a study of T-cell memory formation after mild COVID-19. From the 5' RACE reads, TCRdb called clonotypes with MiXCR, one entry per CDR3 protein. The sample yields roughly 500,000 distinct CDR3 sequences, 20% seen once. Losses at the gene ends were 3 bases for V and 5 bases for J; bases not matched to a gene: 4. This CDR3 contains 14 residues. Study-level results: Pre-infection memory harbored some responding clones, suggesting cross-reactive memory joined.

Sequencing was done on a sample of PBMCs or a T cell subset sorted from them (not recorded which). The origin of this receptor is an adult woman who had mild COVID-19 (a few samples of this study predate the infection). Cell type and time point are not known. This chain connects TRBV12-3 or TRBV12-4 to TRBJ1-5, with 7 bases that match TRBD1. The CDR3 loop reads CASSFDRDDQPQHF. As DNA, the CDR3 is TGTGCCAGCAGTTTCGACAGGGATGATCAGCCCCAGCATTTT.